The clone carrying this T cell receptor (beta chain) was counted a few times. Sequenced by immunoSEQ multiplex PCR; TCRdb stores in-frame clones only, minus some. The table shows tens of thousands of clones, with around 80% occurring only once. The data originate from a study of blood T cell repertoires in COVID-19. Germline values: CDR1 SGDLS, CDR2 YYNGEE. V was pared by 0 bases and J by 2 bases, with 10 bases between. The CDR3 runs to 15 residues. The sequenced material came from peripheral blood. The chain has TRBV9 and TRBJ2-3; D gene ambiguous. The clonotype comes from a woman older than 75 with active or convalescent COVID-19. The CDR3 nucleotides read TGTGCCAGCAGCGTAGATTCAGTGTCCACAGATACGCAGTATTTT. Protein product: CASSVDSVSTDTQYF.